Presented here are 6 T cell receptor beta chains from one specimen sequenced in a study of T cells after posttransplantation cyclophosphamide. TCRdb's copy holds only in-frame clones and misses some; the assay was immunoSEQ multiplex PCR. The sample consists of 30,000 to 45,000 clones, 78% of them appearing once. Busulfan-fludarabine conditioning, marrow transplant, and cyclophosphamide on days +3 and +4 were administered. The sequencing here drew on CD4+ T cells sorted from blood, taken 1903 days after a stem cell transplant with posttransplant cyclophosphamide. The receptor set was obtained from a female patient between 35 and 55 years old who received an allogeneic stem cell transplant from a related donor, was CMV-positive, and had no GVHD. Some T cells may be transferred from the graft donor.

The rearrangement joins TRBV9 to TRBJ2-1, with D possibly TRBD2 on 6 matching bases. The V gene's germline CDR1 is SGDLS and CDR2 YYNGEE. CDR3 length: 15 amino acids. Trimming stripped 3 bases from V and 7 bases from J, with 17 bases between. CDR3 amino acids: CASSGQTSFINEQFF. The CDR3 DNA is TGTGCCAGCAGCGGCCAGACTAGTTTCATTAATGAGCAGTTCTTC. The variable domain in full, completed from reference TRBV9 and TRBJ2-1, reads DSGVTQTPKHLITATGQRVTLRCSPRSGDLSVYWYQQSLDQGLQFLIQYYNGEERAKGNILERFSAQQFPDLHSELNLSSLELGDSALYFCASSGQTSFINEQFFGPGTRLTVL.

The chain couples TRBV6-1 to TRBJ1-2; D possibly corresponds to TRBD1 (6 bases). The CDR3 is made up of 15 amino acids. CDR1 and CDR2 (germline): MNHNS, SASEGT. V was cut by 2 bases and J by 1 base, with 11 bases left in between. The CDR3 sequence is CASSESIGGNYGYTF. The CDR3, as DNA: TGTGCCAGCAGTGAATCAATAGGGGGTAACTATGGCTACACCTTC.

V usage is TRBV7-9 and J usage is TRBJ1-1; 7 bases align to TRBD1. After removal of 5 bases from V and 4 bases from J, the junction contained 7 bases not matched to a gene. The CDR3 has 14 residues. Per germline, CDR1 SEHNR and CDR2 FQNEAQ (reference sequence). CDR3 coding DNA: TGTGCCAGCAGCGTCGACAGGGCGGGCACTGAAGCTTTCTTT. Protein sequence: CASSVDRAGTEAFF. The whole variable domain, remainder taken from reference TRBV7-9 and TRBJ1-1, is DTGVSQNPRHKITKRGQNVTFRCDPISEHNRLYWYRQTLGQGPEFLTYFQNEAQLEKSRLLSDRFSAERPKGSFSTLEIQRTEQGDSAMYLCASSVDRAGTEAFFGQGTRLTVV.

This chain uses TRBV7-8 with TRBJ1-6; tentative D call: TRBD1 (5 bases). Trimming shortened V by 3 bases and J by 7 bases, and 10 bases separated the two germline ends. The V gene's germline CDR1 is SGHVS and CDR2 FQNEAQ. This CDR3 comprises 14 residues. CDR3 in DNA: TGTGCCAGCAGCTTGGGGCAGGAGAATTCACCCCTCCACTTT. Amino acid sequence: CASSLGQENSPLHF.

The chain carries TRBV19 and TRBJ1-4, with D perhaps matching TRBD1 (5 bases). CDR1 and CDR2 (germline): LNHDA, SQIVND (reference sequence). V dropped 2 bases and J dropped 2 bases, with 6 bases sitting between them. The CDR3 length is 14 residues. The CDR3 DNA is TGTGCCAGTAGTATACCAGGGACTAATGAAAAACTGTTTTTT. This encodes CASSIPGTNEKLFF.

The rearrangement joins TRBV18 to TRBJ1-5; possible D gene TRBD1, 5 bases. Germline-derived CDR1 and CDR2 are KGHSH and LQKENI. The V end lost 4 bases, the J end lost 4 bases, and 14 bases lay between the germline ends. This CDR3 is built from 15 residues. The CDR3, as DNA: TGTGCCAGCTCACTTTTGGGGACTCAGAATCAGCCCCAGCATTTT. It translates to CASSLLGTQNQPQHF.